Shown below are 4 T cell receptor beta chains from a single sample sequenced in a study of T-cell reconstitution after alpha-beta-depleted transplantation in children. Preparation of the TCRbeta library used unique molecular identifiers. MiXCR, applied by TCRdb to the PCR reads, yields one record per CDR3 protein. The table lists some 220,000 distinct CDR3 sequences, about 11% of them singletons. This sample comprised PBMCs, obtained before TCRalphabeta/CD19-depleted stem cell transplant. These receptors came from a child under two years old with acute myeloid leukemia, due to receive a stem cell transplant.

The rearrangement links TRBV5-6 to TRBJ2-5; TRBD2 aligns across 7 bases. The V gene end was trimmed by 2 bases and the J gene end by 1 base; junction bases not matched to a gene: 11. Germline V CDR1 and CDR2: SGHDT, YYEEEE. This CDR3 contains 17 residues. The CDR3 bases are TGTGCCAGCAGCTTATGGAGCGGGCTAGCGGTCCAAGAGACCCAGTACTTC. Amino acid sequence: CASSLWSGLAVQETQYF.

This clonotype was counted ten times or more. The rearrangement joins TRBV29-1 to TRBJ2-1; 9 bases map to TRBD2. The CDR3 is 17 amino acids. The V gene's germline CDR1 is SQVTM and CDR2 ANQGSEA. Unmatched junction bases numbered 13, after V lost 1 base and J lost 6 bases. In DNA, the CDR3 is TGCAGCGTTGAAGGGGGGGGAGCGGGAGGAAGCCGCAATGAGCAGTTCTTC. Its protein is CSVEGGGAGGSRNEQFF.

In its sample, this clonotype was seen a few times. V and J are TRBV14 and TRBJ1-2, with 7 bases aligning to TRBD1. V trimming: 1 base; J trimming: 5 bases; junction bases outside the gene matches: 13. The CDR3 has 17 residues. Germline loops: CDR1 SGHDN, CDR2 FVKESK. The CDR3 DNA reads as TGTGCCAGCAGCCAAGGATTCTACAGGGGCTGGGATTATGGCTACACCTTC. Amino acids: CASSQGFYRGWDYGYTF.

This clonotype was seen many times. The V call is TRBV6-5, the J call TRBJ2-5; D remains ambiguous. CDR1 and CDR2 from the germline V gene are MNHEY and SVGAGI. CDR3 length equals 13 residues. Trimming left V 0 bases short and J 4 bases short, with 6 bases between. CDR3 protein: CASSYSPRETQYF. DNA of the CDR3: TGTGCCAGCAGTTACTCACCGAGAGAGACCCAGTACTTC.